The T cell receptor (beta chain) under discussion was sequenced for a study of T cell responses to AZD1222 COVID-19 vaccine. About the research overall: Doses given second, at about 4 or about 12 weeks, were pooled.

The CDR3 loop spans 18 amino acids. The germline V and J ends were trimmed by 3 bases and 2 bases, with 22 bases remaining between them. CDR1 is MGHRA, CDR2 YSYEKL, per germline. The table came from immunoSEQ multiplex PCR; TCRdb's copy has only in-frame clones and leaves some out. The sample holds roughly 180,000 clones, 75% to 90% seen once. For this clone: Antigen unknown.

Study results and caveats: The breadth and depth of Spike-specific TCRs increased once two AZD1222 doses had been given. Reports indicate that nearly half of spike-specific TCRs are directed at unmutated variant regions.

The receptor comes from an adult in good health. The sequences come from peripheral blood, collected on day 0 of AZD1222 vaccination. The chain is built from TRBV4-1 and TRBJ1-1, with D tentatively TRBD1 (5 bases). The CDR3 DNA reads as TGCGCCAGCAGCCATCAAAAGCTGAGGGGACTTCTTAACACTGAAGCTTTCTTT. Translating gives CASSHQKLRGLLNTEAFF.